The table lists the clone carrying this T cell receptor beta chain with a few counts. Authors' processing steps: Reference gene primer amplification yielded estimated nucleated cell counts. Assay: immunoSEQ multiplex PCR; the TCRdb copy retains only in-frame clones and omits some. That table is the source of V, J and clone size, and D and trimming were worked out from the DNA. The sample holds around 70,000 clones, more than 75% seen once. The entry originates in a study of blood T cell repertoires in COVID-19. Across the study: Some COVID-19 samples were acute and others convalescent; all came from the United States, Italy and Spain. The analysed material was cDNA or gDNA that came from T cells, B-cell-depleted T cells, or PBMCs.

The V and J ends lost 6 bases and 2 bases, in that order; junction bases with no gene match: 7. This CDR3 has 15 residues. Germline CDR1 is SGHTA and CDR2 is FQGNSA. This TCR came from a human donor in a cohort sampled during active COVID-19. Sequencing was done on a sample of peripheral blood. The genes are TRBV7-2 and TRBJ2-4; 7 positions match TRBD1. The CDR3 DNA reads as TGTGCCAGCAGTGTCGACAGGGCGACCAAAAACATTCAGTACTTC. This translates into CASSVDRATKNIQYF.